One sample yielded the 24 T cell receptor beta chains listed below, sequenced in a study of technical replicates of blood from a handful of donors. The repertoire was sequenced with immunoSEQ multiplex PCR; TCRdb's copy has only in-frame clones and lacks some. The data contain 80,000 or so clones, 95% to 98% of them singletons. The specimen sequenced was T cells isolated from PBMCs. The receptors were gathered from a human donor in good health.

This clone showed up just once. The genes are TRBV10-2 and TRBJ2-4; D is unresolved. The germline CDR1 and CDR2 sequences are WSHSY and SAAADI. Trimming removed 8 bases at V and 6 bases at J, with 29 bases between. The CDR3 contains 18 residues. The chain's CDR3 is CASPKMNNGLRYRNIQYF. The CDR3 coding sequence is TGCGCCAGCCCCAAAATGAACAACGGCCTTCGGTACAGAAACATTCAGTACTTC.

The rearrangement joins TRBV7-8 to TRBJ1-2; D is ambiguous. The CDR3 covers 18 residues. Trimming left V 5 bases short and J 5 bases short, with 27 bases between. Per the germline V gene, CDR1 is SGHVS and CDR2 is FQNEAQ. CDR3 sequence reads: CASSARLILGMFHYGYTF. The CDR3 nucleotides are TGTGCCAGCAGCGCTCGACTAATCCTCGGTATGTTCCATTATGGCTACACCTTC.

The rearrangement links TRBV20-1 to TRBJ2-3; TRBD2 matches 7 bases. Germline-derived CDR1 and CDR2 are DFQATT and SNEGSKA (reference sequence). The length of the CDR3 is 11 residues. J lost 8 bases, V lost 3 bases, and 2 bases had no gene match. This CDR3 is CSASRGGTQYF. CDR3 bases: TGCAGTGCTAGTCGCGGGGGTACGCAGTATTTT.

This clone was observed once. The rearrangement joins TRBV2 to TRBJ2-1, with 10 bases matching TRBD1. The CDR3 loop spans 15 amino acids. The germline V gene has CDR1 SNHLY and CDR2 FYNNEI. J lost 2 bases, V lost 6 bases, and 4 bases had no gene match. The CDR3 sequence is CASSAGQGTYNEQFF. For the CDR3, the DNA is TGTGCCAGCAGCGCGGGACAGGGGACCTACAATGAGCAGTTCTTC. The whole variable domain, remainder taken from reference TRBV2 and TRBJ2-1, is EPEVTQTPSHQVTQMGQEVILRCVPISNHLYFYWYRQILGQKVEFLVSFYNNEISEKSEIFDDQFSVERPDGSNFTLKIRSTKLEDSAMYFCASSAGQGTYNEQFFGPGTRLTVL.

The rearrangement links TRBV19 to TRBJ1-5; D may be TRBD1 (5 bases). Germline CDR1 is LNHDA and CDR2 is SQIVND (reference sequence). The CDR3 length is 18 residues. V was cut by 1 base and J by 4 bases, with 20 bases left in between. CDR3 DNA: TGTGCCAGTAGTATAGGACCCTCAGGTGGGGCGGGGAATCAGCCCCAGCATTTT. This codes for CASSIGPSGGAGNQPQHF.

CDR3 in amino acids: CSVVEAGGRVIQYF. As DNA, the CDR3 is TGCAGCGTTGTAGAAGCAGGTGGGAGGGTTATCCAGTACTTC. The chain has TRBV29-1 and TRBJ2-4; the match to TRBD2 covers 7 bases. The CDR3 runs to 14 residues. CDR1 and CDR2 from the germline V gene are SQVTM and ANQGSEA. V shed 4 bases and J 13 bases; nucleotides not matched to a gene: 16.

The chain recombines TRBV28 with TRBJ2-6; TRBD1 aligns across 8 bases. CDR3 length: 15 amino acids. Germline assignment: CDR1 MDHEN and CDR2 SYDVKM. The junction had 5 bases not matched to a gene; V was cut back by 9 bases and J by 1 base. The CDR3 bases are TGTGCCAGGAAGCGACAGGGGTCTGGGGCCAACGTCCTGACTTTC. This gives the protein CARKRQGSGANVLTF.

The CDR3 bases are TGTGCCAGTCGGGACTACGAGCAGTACTTC. Translation gives CASRDYEQYF. The chain employs TRBV6-1 and TRBJ2-7; tentative D call: TRBD2 (5 bases). Trimming removed 9 bases from V and 3 bases from J, with 6 bases in between. This CDR3 comprises 10 residues. Germline-derived CDR1 and CDR2 are MNHNS and SASEGT.

J is TRBJ1-1 and V is TRBV2; 8 bases fit TRBD1. The germline V gene has CDR1 SNHLY and CDR2 FYNNEI. With 3 bases clipped from V and 2 bases from J, the junction kept 5 bases outside the gene matches. This CDR3 has 15 amino acids. The CDR3 DNA sequence: TGTGCCAGCAGTGACCAGGGGGCGGGAAACACTGAAGCTTTCTTT. Protein sequence: CASSDQGAGNTEAFF. Full variable domain (remainder filled in from reference TRBV2 and TRBJ1-1): EPEVTQTPSHQVTQMGQEVILRCVPISNHLYFYWYRQILGQKVEFLVSFYNNEISEKSEIFDDQFSVERPDGSNFTLKIRSTKLEDSAMYFCASSDQGAGNTEAFFGQGTRLTVV.

This rearrangement joins TRBV6-5 to TRBJ1-2; 9 bases align to TRBD1. The germline gives CDR1 MNHEY, CDR2 SVGAGI. The length of the CDR3 is 14 residues. Losses at the gene ends were 6 bases for V and 5 bases for J; bases not matched to a gene: 7. This chain's CDR3 is CASSLGQGEYGYTF. The CDR3 DNA is TGTGCCAGCAGCCTGGGACAGGGAGAATATGGCTACACCTTC.

The chain carries TRBV27 and TRBJ1-2; D is unresolved. The CDR3 runs 13 residues. Germline CDR1 and CDR2: MNHEY and SMNVEV (reference sequence). V was shortened by 3 bases and J by 8 bases, with 13 bases between the two germline ends. Here the CDR3 DNA reads TGTGCCAGCAGTTTCGGGGTAATGGGCGGCTACACCTTC. Residues: CASSFGVMGGYTF.

The chain is built from TRBV15 and TRBJ1-5; TRBD1 matches 9 bases. V shed 0 bases and J 4 bases; nucleotides not matched to a gene: 1. The CDR3 sequence is 15 residues long. Germline V CDR1 and CDR2: LNHNV, YYDKDF (reference sequence). The CDR3: CATSRDGTGNQPQHF. CDR3 DNA: TGTGCCACCAGCAGAGACGGGACAGGGAATCAGCCCCAGCATTTT.

V gene TRBV5-1 combines with J gene TRBJ2-6, with 7 positions matching TRBD2. J gave up 0 bases and V 2 bases, and 2 bases lay outside the gene matches. Germline values: CDR1 SGHRS, CDR2 YFSETQ. CDR3 length: 16 residues. In DNA, the CDR3 is TGCGCCAGCAGCTTCCTAGCGGCCTCTGGGGCCAACGTCCTGACTTTC. It translates to CASSFLAASGANVLTF.

The genes are TRBV9 and TRBJ2-7; 10 positions match TRBD1. The ends lost 4 bases at V and 3 bases at J; junction bases unmatched: 4. The length of the CDR3 is 14 residues. The germline V gene encodes CDR1 SGDLS and CDR2 YYNGEE. This CDR3 is CASSLGDRGYEQYF. The CDR3 DNA is TGTGCCAGCAGCCTCGGGGACAGGGGCTACGAGCAGTACTTC.

The V call is TRBV7-9, the J call TRBJ2-4, with D perhaps TRBD1 (6 bases). V gave up 4 bases and J gave up 2 bases, with 21 bases separating them. Germline V gives CDR1 SEHNR, CDR2 FQNEAQ (reference sequence). The CDR3 has 18 residues. The CDR3 DNA follows: TGTGCCAGCAGCTCACTAGTTTTTATACAGGGTACCAAAAACATTCAGTACTTC. The encoded protein is CASSSLVFIQGTKNIQYF.

The chain has TRBV19 and TRBJ1-2, with TRBD1 identical over 8 bases. Germline V CDR1 and CDR2: LNHDA, SQIVND (reference sequence). The CDR3 runs 16 residues. With V trimmed by 3 bases and J by 1 base, 7 bases remained unmatched. The CDR3 is CASSMRTGTLNYGYTF. CDR3 nucleotide sequence: TGTGCCAGTAGTATGAGGACAGGGACGCTTAACTATGGCTACACCTTC.

Here the CDR3 DNA reads TGTGCCAGCAGACCCCGACAGGGGACCCCAAACACTGAAGCTTTCTTT. Translated, it gives CASRPRQGTPNTEAFF. This chain joins TRBV7-9 and TRBJ1-1; 8 bases line up with TRBD1. The CDR3 consists of 16 residues. V lost 6 bases, J lost 2 bases, and 11 bases stayed unmatched. The germline gives CDR1 SEHNR, CDR2 FQNEAQ (reference sequence).

The chain carries TRBV11-2 and TRBJ2-1, with no clear D. With 2 bases removed from V and 10 bases from J, the gap between germline ends came to 6 bases. CDR1 is SGHAT and CDR2 is FQNNGV in the germline V gene. The length of the CDR3 is 11 residues. The CDR3 bases are TGTGCCAGCAGCTTAATGAGGGAGCAGTTCTTC. This translates into CASSLMREQFF.

This clone was detected once. The CDR3 is CASSLGRQLRDNSPLHF. For the CDR3, the DNA is TGCGCCAGCAGCTTGGGGAGACAGCTTCGGGATAATTCACCCCTCCACTTT. The V gene is TRBV5-1, the J gene TRBJ1-6; D may be TRBD1 (5 bases). The CDR3 loop spans 17 amino acids. The germline V gene has CDR1 SGHRS and CDR2 YFSETQ. With 0 bases removed from V and 5 bases from J, the gap between germline ends came to 15 bases.

The CDR3 spells CASSESYLQGTAPVSPLHF. In DNA, the CDR3 is TGCGCCAGCAGTGAGTCCTACCTACAGGGGACCGCGCCCGTTTCACCCCTCCACTTT. V and J are TRBV10-1 and TRBJ1-6; TRBD1 matches 7 bases. V dropped 0 bases and J dropped 9; count of bases not matched to a gene: 17. Germline CDR1 reads WNHNN; CDR2 reads SYGVQD (reference sequence). The CDR3 loop spans 19 amino acids.

The chain couples TRBV30 to TRBJ2-5; D perhaps matches TRBD1 (5 bases). The CDR3 is made up of 13 amino acids. Germline V gives CDR1 GTSNPN, CDR2 SVGIG (reference sequence). The ends were cut back, 0 bases at V and 2 bases at J, with 7 bases in the middle. This CDR3 reads CAWSVGVQETQYF. The CDR3, as DNA: TGTGCCTGGAGTGTAGGGGTACAAGAGACCCAGTACTTC.

This sequence joins TRBV9 and TRBJ1-2; D perhaps matches TRBD1 (5 bases). The CDR3 contains 15 residues. The ends were cut back, 4 bases at V and 8 bases at J, with 21 bases in the middle. In germline, CDR1 is SGDLS, CDR2 YYNGEE. The CDR3 loop reads CASSTTSSGDRGYTF. The DNA for the CDR3 is TGTGCCAGCAGCACCACATCTTCGGGGGATCGCGGCTACACCTTC.

V gene TRBV9 combines with J gene TRBJ2-7, with TRBD1 identical over 11 bases. Germline V gene data show CDR1 as SGDLS and CDR2 as YYNGEE. With 0 bases clipped from V and 3 bases from J, the junction kept 2 bases outside the gene matches. The CDR3 extends over 15 amino acids. The CDR3 loop reads CASSVGTGGDYEQYF. The CDR3 nucleotides are TGTGCCAGCAGCGTAGGGACAGGGGGCGACTACGAGCAGTACTTC.

V gene TRBV6-5 combines with J gene TRBJ2-7, with 7 positions matching TRBD2. V shed 6 bases and J 3 bases; nucleotides not matched to a gene: 11. From germline, CDR1 is MNHEY and CDR2 SVGAGI. The CDR3 loop spans 15 amino acids. CDR3 sequence (DNA): TGTGCCAGCAGGCGCTGGACTAGTGGCCTCTACGAGCAGTACTTC. Protein product: CASRRWTSGLYEQYF.